This T cell receptor beta chain comes out of a study of beta chain features in type 1 diabetes. Expressed TCRB transcripts were sequenced, since all the RNA that had been isolated was reverse transcribed. The assay was immunoSEQ multiplex PCR, and TCRdb's table has in-frame clones only and misses some. Among about 620,000 clones listed, roughly 16% were seen once. Germline loops: CDR1 SGDLS, CDR2 YYNGEE. The V end lost 0 bases, the J end lost 10 bases, and 14 bases lay between the germline ends. The CDR3 has 14 residues. The receptor was derived from a man between 18 and 29 years old in good health. Material for sequencing was naive CD4+ T cells from blood. V usage is TRBV9 and J usage is TRBJ2-1; a weak D match, TRBD2 (6 bases). The CDR3 region is CASSVATWGDEQFF. CDR3 bases: TGTGCCAGCAGCGTAGCTACATGGGGGGACGAGCAGTTCTTC.